The 6 T cell receptor beta chains given below trace back to one sample, sequenced in a study of control samples from healthy donors and cancer patients. TCRdb's table, derived via immunoSEQ multiplex PCR, lists solely in-frame clones and lacks some. The sample has about 69,000 clones; roughly 80% are singletons. The material sequenced was PBMCs. These receptors originate from a woman aged 45-65 years with lung cancer.

The chain carries TRBV7-2 and TRBJ2-2; 8 bases are shared with TRBD1. The V and J ends lost 10 bases and 5 bases, in that order; junction bases with no gene match: 12. The CDR3 consists of 15 residues. The germline gives CDR1 SGHTA, CDR2 FQGNSA. CDR3 region: CANESRTGWTGELFF. Here the CDR3 DNA reads TGTGCCAACGAAAGCAGGACAGGGTGGACCGGGGAGCTGTTTTTT.

V usage is TRBV6-4 and J usage is TRBJ1-4, with D possibly matching TRBD1 (5 bases). V was cut by 4 bases and J by 5 bases, with 14 bases left in between. CDR1 is MRHNA and CDR2 is SNTAGT in the germline V gene. The CDR3 has 15 amino acids. The CDR3: CASSADQGPNEKLFF. CDR3 nucleotide sequence: TGTGCCAGCAGTGCCGATCAGGGACCGAATGAAAAACTGTTTTTT.

The chain has TRBV19 and TRBJ1-2; no definite D call. Trimming pared 4 bases from V and 8 bases from J, leaving 14 bases between. The germline CDR1 and CDR2 sequences are LNHDA and SQIVND (reference sequence). This CDR3 is built from 13 residues. The DNA for the CDR3 is TGTGCCAGTAGTACCCGAGGGCCGGGAGGCTACACCTTC. Amino acids: CASSTRGPGGYTF.

This chain uses TRBV7-8 with TRBJ1-1; 8 positions agree with TRBD1. The CDR3 is 13 residues long. Germline CDR1 is SGHVS and CDR2 is FQNEAQ. J was trimmed by 5 bases and V by 5 bases; bases with no gene match: 4. CDR3 DNA sequence: TGTGCCAGCAGCAACAGGGGGGTAACTGAAGCTTTCTTT. Protein product: CASSNRGVTEAFF.

The chain links TRBV7-6 to TRBJ2-7, with D perhaps matching TRBD2 (5 bases). This CDR3 has 15 residues. Trimming left V 1 base short and J 3 bases short, with 13 bases between. Germline loops: CDR1 SGHVS, CDR2 FNYEAQ. The CDR3 loop is CASSLDIGSGYEQYF. The CDR3 DNA sequence: TGTGCCAGCAGCTTAGATATTGGGAGTGGCTACGAGCAGTACTTC.

The chain carries TRBV11-3 and TRBJ2-1; D not resolved. The germline V and J ends were trimmed by 5 bases and 0 bases, with 23 bases remaining between them. This CDR3 is 19 amino acids long. CDR1 is SGHNT and CDR2 is YENEEA in the germline V gene. CDR3 region: CASSPSFGSASISYNEQFF. The CDR3 region has the DNA TGTGCCAGCAGCCCATCGTTCGGGTCGGCCTCAATCTCCTACAATGAGCAGTTCTTC.